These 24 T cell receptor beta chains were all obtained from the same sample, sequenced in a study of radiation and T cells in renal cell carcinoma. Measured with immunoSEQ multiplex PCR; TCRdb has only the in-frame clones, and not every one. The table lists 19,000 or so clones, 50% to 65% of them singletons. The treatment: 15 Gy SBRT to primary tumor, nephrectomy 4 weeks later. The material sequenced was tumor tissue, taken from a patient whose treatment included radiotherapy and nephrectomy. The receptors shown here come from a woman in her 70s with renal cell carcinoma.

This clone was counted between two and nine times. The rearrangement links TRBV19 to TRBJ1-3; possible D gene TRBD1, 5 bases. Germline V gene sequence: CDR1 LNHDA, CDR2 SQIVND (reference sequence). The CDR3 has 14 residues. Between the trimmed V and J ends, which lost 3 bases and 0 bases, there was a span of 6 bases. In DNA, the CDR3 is TGTGCCAGTAGTATCGACAGCTCTGGAAACACCATATATTTT. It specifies CASSIDSSGNTIYF.

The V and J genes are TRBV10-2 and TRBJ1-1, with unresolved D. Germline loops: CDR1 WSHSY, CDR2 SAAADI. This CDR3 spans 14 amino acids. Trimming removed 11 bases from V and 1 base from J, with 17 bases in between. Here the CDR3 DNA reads TGCGCCGTCGAACCTGGGTCACCGAACACTGAAGCTTTCTTT. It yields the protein CAVEPGSPNTEAFF.

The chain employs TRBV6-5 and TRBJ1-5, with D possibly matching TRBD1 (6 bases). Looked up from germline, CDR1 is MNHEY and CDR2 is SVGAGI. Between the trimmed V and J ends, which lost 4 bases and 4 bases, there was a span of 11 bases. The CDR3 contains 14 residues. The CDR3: CASSLTGQNQPQHF. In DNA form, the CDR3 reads TGTGCCAGCAGTTTAACAGGGCAAAATCAGCCCCAGCATTTT.

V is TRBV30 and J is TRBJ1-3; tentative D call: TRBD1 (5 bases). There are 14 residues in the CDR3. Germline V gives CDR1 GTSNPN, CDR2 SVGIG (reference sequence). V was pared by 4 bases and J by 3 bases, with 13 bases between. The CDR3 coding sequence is TGTGCCTGGACCCTATGGGGGGTTGGAAACACCATATATTTT. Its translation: CAWTLWGVGNTIYF.

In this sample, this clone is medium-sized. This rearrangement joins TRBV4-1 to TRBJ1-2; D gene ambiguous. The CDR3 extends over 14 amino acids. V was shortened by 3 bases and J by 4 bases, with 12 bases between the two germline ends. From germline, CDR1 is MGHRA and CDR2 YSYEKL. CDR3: CASSHEGRGYGYTF. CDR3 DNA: TGCGCCAGCAGCCATGAAGGGCGAGGCTATGGCTACACCTTC.

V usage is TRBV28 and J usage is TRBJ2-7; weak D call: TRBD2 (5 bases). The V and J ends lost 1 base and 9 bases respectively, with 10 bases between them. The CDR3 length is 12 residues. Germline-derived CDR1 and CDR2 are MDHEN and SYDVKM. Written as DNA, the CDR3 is TGTGCCAGCAGTTTATACGAGGGCACGCAGTACTTC. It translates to CASSLYEGTQYF.

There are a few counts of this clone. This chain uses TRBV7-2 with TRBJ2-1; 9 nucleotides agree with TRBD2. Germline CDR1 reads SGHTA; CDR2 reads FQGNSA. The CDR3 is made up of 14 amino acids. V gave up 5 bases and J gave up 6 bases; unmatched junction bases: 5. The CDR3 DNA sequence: TGTGCCAGCAGCCCGGCGGGGGGGTCCAATGAGCAGTTCTTC. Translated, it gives CASSPAGGSNEQFF.

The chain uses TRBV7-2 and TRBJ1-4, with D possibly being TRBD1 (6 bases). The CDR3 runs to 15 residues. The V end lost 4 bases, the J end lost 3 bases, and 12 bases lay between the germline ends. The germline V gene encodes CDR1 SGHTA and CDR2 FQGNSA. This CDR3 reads CASSSDRRPNEKLFF. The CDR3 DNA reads TGTGCCAGCAGCTCGGACAGAAGACCTAATGAAAAACTGTTTTTT. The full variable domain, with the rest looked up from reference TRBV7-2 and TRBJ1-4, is GAGVSQSPSNKVTEKGKDVELRCDPISGHTALYWYRQSLGQGLEFLIYFQGNSAPDKSGLPSDRFSAERTGGSVSTLTIQRTQQEDSAVYLCASSSDRRPNEKLFFGSGTQLSVL.

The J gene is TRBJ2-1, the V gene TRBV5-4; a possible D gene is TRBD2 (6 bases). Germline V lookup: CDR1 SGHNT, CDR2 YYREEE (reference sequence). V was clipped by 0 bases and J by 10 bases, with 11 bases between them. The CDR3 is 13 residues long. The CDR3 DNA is TGTGCCAGCAGCTTGGATTCCGGGGGAGAGCAGTTCTTC. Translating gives CASSLDSGGEQFF.

Here the CDR3 reads CASSARGENEKLFF. The CDR3 DNA follows: TGTGCCAGCAGTGCCAGGGGCGAAAATGAAAAACTGTTTTTT. J is TRBJ1-4 and V is TRBV6-1; tentative D call: TRBD1 (6 bases). Germline CDR1 MNHNS, CDR2 SASEGT. V was trimmed by 4 bases and J by 5 bases, leaving 11 bases between them. The CDR3 has 14 amino acids.

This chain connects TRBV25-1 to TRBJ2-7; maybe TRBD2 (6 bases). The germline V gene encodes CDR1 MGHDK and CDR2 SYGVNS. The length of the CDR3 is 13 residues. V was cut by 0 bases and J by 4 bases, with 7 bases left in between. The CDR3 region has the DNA TGTGCCAGCAGTGAATACGGGGGTTACGAGCAGTACTTC. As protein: CASSEYGGYEQYF.

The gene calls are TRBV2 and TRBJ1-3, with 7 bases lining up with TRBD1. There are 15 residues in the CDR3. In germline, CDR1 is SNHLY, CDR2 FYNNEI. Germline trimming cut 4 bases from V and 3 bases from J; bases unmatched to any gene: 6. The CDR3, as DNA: TGTGCCAGCAGTGCACCGACAGGGTATGGAAACACCATATATTTT. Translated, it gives CASSAPTGYGNTIYF.

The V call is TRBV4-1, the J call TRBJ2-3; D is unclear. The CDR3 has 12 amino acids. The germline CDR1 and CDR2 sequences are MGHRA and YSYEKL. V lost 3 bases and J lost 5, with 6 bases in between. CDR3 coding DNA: TGCGCCAGCAGCCAGGTTGGAGATACGCAGTATTTT. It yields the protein CASSQVGDTQYF.

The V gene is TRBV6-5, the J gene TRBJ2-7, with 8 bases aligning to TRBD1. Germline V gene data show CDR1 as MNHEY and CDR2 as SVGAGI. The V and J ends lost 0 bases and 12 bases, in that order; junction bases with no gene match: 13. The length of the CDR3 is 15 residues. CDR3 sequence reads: CASSYSSGQGSPPYF. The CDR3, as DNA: TGTGCCAGCAGTTACTCGAGTGGACAGGGTTCTCCTCCGTACTTC.

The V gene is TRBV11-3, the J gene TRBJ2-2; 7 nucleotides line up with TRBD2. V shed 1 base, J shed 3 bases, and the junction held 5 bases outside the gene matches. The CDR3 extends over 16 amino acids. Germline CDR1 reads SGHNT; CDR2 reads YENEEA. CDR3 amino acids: CASSLVAGDHTGELFF. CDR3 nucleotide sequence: TGTGCCAGCAGCTTAGTTGCGGGGGACCACACCGGGGAGCTGTTTTTT. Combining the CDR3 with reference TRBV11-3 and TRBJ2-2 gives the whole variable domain EAGVVQSPRYKIIEKKQPVAFWCNPISGHNTLYWYLQNLGQGPELLIRYENEEAVDDSQLPKDRFSAERLKGVDSTLKIQPAELGDSAVYLCASSLVAGDHTGELFFGEGSRLTVL.

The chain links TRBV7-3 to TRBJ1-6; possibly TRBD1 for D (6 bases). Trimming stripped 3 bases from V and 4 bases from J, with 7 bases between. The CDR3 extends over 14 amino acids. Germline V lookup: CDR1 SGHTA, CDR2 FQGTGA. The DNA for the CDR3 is TGTGCCAGCAGCTTCCAGGGGTATAATTCACCCCTCCACTTT. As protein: CASSFQGYNSPLHF.

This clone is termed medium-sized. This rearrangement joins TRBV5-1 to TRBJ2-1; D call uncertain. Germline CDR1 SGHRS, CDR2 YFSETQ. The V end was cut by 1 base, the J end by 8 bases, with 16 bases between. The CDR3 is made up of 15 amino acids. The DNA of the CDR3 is TGCGCCAGCAGCTTGTTTGGCCCCCCTACTTATGAGCAGTTCTTC. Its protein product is CASSLFGPPTYEQFF.

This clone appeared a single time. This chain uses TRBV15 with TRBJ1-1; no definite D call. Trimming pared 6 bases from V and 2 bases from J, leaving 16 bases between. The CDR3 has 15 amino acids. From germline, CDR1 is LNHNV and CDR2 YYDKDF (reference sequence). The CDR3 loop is CATSHPPTDNTEAFF. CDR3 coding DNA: TGTGCCACCAGTCACCCCCCGACGGATAACACTGAAGCTTTCTTT.

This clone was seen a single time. CDR3 coding DNA: TGTGCCAGCAGCCCCAGCGGGACAGGGACCGCAGATACGCAGTATTTT. It is translated as CASSPSGTGTADTQYF. V usage is TRBV4-2 and J usage is TRBJ2-3; 9 bases agree with TRBD1. J lost 4 bases, V lost 4 bases, and 9 bases had no gene match. The CDR3 contains 16 residues. Germline V gene data show CDR1 as LGHNA and CDR2 as YNFKEQ.

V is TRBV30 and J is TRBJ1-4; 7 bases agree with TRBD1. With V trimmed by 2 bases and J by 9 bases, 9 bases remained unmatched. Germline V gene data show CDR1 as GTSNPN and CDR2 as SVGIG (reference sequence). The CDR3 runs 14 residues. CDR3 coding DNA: TGTGCCTGGAGTCTAGGGGGCGCCGCTAAAAAACTGTTTTTT. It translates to CAWSLGGAAKKLFF.

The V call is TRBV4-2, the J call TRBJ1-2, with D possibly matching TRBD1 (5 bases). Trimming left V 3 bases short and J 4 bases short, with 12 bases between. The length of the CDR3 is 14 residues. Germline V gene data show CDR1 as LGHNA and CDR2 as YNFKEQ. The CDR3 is CASSQGTGAYGYTF. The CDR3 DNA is TGTGCCAGCAGCCAGGGAACAGGAGCCTATGGCTACACCTTC.

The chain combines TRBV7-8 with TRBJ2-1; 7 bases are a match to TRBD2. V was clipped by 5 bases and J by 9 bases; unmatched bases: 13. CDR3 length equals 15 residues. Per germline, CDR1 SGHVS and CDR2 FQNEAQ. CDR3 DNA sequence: TGTGCCAGCAGCGAATCGGGGGGACCGGCCGGTGAGCAGTTCTTC. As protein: CASSESGGPAGEQFF.

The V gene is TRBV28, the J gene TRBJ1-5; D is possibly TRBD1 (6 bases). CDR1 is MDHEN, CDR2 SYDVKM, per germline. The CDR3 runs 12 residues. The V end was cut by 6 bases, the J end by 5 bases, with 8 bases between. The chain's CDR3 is CASSPGDQPQHF. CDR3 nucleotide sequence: TGTGCCAGCAGCCCAGGGGATCAGCCCCAGCATTTT.

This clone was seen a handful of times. The DNA for the CDR3 is TGTGCCAGCAGCGTAGACGGGACACCTAATGAAAAACTGTTTTTT. This encodes CASSVDGTPNEKLFF. The chain is built from TRBV9 and TRBJ1-4; tentative D call: TRBD1 (6 bases). V gave up 0 bases and J gave up 3 bases, with 9 bases separating them. CDR1 is SGDLS, CDR2 YYNGEE, per germline. CDR3 length: 15 residues.